These 9 T cell receptor beta chains share one sample of origin, sequenced in a study of cytomegalovirus exposure and HLA in healthy donors. It was with 60 Vbeta and 13 Jbeta primers that the PCR ran. Assay: immunoSEQ multiplex PCR; the TCRdb copy retains only in-frame clones and omits some. The sample includes 90,000 to 130,000 clones, about 79% of them seen just once. The sequenced sample consisted of PBMCs. These receptors came from a woman in her late teens or twenties in good health and CMV-seropositive.

The V gene is TRBV12-2, the J gene TRBJ2-1; the DNA was not compared with TRBD2, the D call given in the table. TRBV12-2 is flagged as a pseudogene. CDR3 length: 17 residues. CDR3 nucleotides: TGTGCAAGTCGCTTAGATTGGAGGGAGGGCTGGGTAAATGAGCAGTTCTTC. This encodes CASRLDWREGWVNEQFF.

A single count supports this clone. The gene calls are TRBV2 and TRBJ2-2; D not resolved. V gave up 5 bases and J gave up 2 bases, with 9 bases separating them. Looked up from germline, CDR1 is SNHLY and CDR2 is FYNNEI. The CDR3 contains 14 residues. CDR3: CASSPLLNTGELFF. The CDR3 nucleotides are TGTGCCAGCAGTCCCCTTCTAAACACCGGGGAGCTGTTTTTT.

This clone was counted a few times. This chain links TRBV28 with TRBJ2-5, with TRBD2 matching over 8 bases. The V and J ends lost 2 bases and 10 bases, in that order; junction bases with no gene match: 9. CDR1 MDHEN and CDR2 SYDVKM come from the germline V gene. The CDR3 runs 14 residues. The CDR3 region is CASSLGLAGFHQYF. CDR3 in DNA: TGTGCCAGCAGTTTAGGGCTAGCGGGTTTCCACCAGTACTTC.

The chain uses TRBV5-5 and TRBJ1-5, with TRBD1 identical over 7 bases. V was pared by 0 bases and J by 2 bases, with 5 bases of the junction left unmatched. The CDR3 sequence is 16 residues long. The germline V gene encodes CDR1 SGHKS and CDR2 YYEKEE (reference sequence). CDR3 in DNA: TGTGCCAGCAGCTTGGGTCCGACAGGGCGCAATCAGCCCCAGCATTTT. This codes for CASSLGPTGRNQPQHF.

The chain has TRBV12-2 and TRBJ1-5. TRBV12-2 is a pseudogene locus. The CDR3 has 12 amino acids. CDR3 DNA: TGTGCAAGTCGCCGGTCGAATCAGCCCCAGCATTTT. Protein sequence: CASRRSNQPQHF.

This clone was found a few times. The chain has TRBV28 and TRBJ2-6; 9 bases align to TRBD1. CDR1 MDHEN and CDR2 SYDVKM come from the germline V gene. The CDR3 loop spans 17 amino acids. V shed 5 bases and J 2 bases; nucleotides not matched to a gene: 7. The CDR3: CASSPHRGRTGANVLTF. The CDR3, as DNA: TGTGCCAGCAGTCCCCACAGGGGGCGTACTGGGGCCAACGTCCTGACTTTC.

This clone was detected only once. The chain couples TRBV5-1 to TRBJ1-4, with D unclear. Between the trimmed V and J ends, which lost 7 bases and 0 bases, there was a span of 7 bases. The CDR3 loop spans 13 amino acids. Germline CDR1 SGHRS, CDR2 YFSETQ. CDR3 nucleotides: TGCGCCAGCTCTTTTGCAACTAATGAAAAACTGTTTTTT. It yields the protein CASSFATNEKLFF.

The chain combines TRBV10-3 with TRBJ1-2; 12 nucleotides align to TRBD1. The germline V gene has CDR1 ENHRY and CDR2 SYGVKD. The V gene end was trimmed by 4 bases and the J gene end by 7 bases; junction bases not matched to a gene: 13. This CDR3 contains 17 residues. CDR3 region: CAISVQAPGQGAGGYTF. The CDR3 coding sequence is TGTGCCATCAGTGTACAAGCACCGGGACAGGGGGCAGGTGGCTACACCTTC.

The genes are TRBV28 and TRBJ1-1, with D unclear. This CDR3 region has 13 residues. CDR1 is MDHEN, CDR2 SYDVKM, per germline. V dropped 5 bases and J dropped 6 bases, with 13 bases sitting between them. The CDR3 sequence is CASSQQQVPEAFF. The CDR3 coding sequence is TGTGCCAGCAGTCAACAGCAGGTCCCTGAAGCTTTCTTT.